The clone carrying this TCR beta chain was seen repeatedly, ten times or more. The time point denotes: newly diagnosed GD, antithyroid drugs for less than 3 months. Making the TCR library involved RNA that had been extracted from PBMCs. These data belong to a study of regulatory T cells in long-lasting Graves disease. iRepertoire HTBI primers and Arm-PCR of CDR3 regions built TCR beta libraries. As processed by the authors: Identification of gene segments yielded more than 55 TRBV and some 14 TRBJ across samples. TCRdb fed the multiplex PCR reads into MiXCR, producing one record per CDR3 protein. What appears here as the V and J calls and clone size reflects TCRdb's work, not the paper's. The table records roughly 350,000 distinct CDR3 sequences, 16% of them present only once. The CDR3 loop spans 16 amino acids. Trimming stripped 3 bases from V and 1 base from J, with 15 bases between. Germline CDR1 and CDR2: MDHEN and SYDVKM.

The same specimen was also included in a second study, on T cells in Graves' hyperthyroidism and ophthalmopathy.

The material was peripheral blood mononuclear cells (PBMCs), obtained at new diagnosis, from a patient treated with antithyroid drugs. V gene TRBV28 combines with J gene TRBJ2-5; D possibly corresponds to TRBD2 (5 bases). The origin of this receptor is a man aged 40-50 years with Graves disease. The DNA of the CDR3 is TGTGCCAGCAGTTTCTCCCTACTAGTACTCCAAGAGACCCAGTACTTC. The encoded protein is CASSFSLLVLQETQYF.